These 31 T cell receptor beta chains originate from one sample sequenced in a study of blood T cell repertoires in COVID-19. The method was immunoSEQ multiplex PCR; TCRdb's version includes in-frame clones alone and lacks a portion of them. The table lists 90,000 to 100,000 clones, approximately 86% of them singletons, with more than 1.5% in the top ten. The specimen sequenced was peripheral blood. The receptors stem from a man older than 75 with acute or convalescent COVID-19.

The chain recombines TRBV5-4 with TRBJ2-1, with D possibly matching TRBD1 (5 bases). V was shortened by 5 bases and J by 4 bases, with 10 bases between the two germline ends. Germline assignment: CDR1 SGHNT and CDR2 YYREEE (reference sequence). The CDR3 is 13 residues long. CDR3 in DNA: TGTGCCAGCAGGAATCAGGGTTACAATGAGCAGTTCTTC. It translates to CASRNQGYNEQFF.

CDR3 sequence reads: CAVRGRVTEAFF. The CDR3 DNA is TGTGCCGTAAGGGGGCGGGTCACTGAAGCTTTCTTT. V and J are TRBV28 and TRBJ1-1; 7 bases align to TRBD1. CDR1 and CDR2 from the germline V gene are MDHEN and SYDVKM. The CDR3 extends over 12 amino acids. V lost 11 bases to trimming and J lost 4 bases; unmatched junction nucleotides: 7. The full variable domain, its missing parts supplied by reference TRBV28 and TRBJ1-1, is DVKVTQSSRYLVKRTGEKVFLECVQDMDHENMFWYRQDPGLGLRLIYFSYDVKMKEKGDIPEGYSVSREKKERFSLILESASTNQTSMYLCAVRGRVTEAFFGQGTRLTVV.

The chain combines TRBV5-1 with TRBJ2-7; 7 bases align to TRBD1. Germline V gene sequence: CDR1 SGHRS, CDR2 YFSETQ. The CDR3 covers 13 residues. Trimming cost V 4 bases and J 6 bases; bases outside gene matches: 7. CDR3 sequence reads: CASSLDRVREQYF. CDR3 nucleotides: TGCGCCAGCAGCCTAGACAGGGTCCGCGAGCAGTACTTC.

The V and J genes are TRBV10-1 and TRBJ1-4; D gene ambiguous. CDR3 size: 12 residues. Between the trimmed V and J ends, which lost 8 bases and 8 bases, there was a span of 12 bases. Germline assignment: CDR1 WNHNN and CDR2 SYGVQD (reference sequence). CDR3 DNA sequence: TGCGCCAGCGGTCCTATGTGGGAAAAACTGTTTTTT. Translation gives CASGPMWEKLFF.

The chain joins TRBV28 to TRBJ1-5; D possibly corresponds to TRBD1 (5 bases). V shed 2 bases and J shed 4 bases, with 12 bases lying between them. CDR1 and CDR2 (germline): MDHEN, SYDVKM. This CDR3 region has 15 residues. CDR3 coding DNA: TGTGCCAGCAGTTTACCCCCCGGGGGGAATCAGCCCCAGCATTTT. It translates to CASSLPPGGNQPQHF.

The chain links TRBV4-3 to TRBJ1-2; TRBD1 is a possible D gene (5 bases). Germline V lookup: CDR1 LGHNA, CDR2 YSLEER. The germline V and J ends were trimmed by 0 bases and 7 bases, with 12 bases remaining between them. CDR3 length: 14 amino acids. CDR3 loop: CASSQDQGFGGYTF. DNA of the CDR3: TGCGCCAGCAGCCAAGATCAGGGTTTCGGTGGCTACACCTTC.

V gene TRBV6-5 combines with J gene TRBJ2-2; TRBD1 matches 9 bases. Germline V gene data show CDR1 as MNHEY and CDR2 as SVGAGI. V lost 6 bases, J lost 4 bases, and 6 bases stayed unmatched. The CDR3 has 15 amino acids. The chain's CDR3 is CASSLGQGGTGELFF. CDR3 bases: TGTGCCAGCAGCCTGGGACAGGGAGGCACCGGGGAGCTGTTTTTT.

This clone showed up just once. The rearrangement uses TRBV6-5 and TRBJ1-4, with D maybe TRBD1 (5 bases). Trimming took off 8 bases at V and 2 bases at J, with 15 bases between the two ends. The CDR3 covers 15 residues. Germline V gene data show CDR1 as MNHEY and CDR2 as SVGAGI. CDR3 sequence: CASGDPGRTNEKLFF. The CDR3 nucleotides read TGTGCCAGCGGGGACCCAGGGAGGACTAATGAAAAACTGTTTTTT.

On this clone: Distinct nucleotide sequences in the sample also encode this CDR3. In nucleotides, the CDR3 is TGTGCCAGCAGTGCATACAATGAGCAGTTCTTC. Protein: CASSAYNEQFF. The rearrangement links TRBV25-1 to TRBJ2-1; D is unclear. In germline, CDR1 is MGHDK, CDR2 SYGVNS. The CDR3 consists of 11 residues. Trimming took 4 bases from V and 4 from J, leaving 2 bases between them. Together with reference TRBV25-1 and TRBJ2-1, the CDR3 gives the full variable domain: EADIYQTPRYLVIGTGKKITLECSQTMGHDKMYWYQQDPGMELHLIHYSYGVNSTEKGDLSSESTVSRIRTEHFPLTLESARPSHTSQYLCASSAYNEQFFGPGTRLTVL.

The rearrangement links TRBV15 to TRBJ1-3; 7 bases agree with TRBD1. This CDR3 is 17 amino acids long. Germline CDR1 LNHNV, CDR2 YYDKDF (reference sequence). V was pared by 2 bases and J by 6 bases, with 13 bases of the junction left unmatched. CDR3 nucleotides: TGTGCCACCAGCAGACTAACAGGGGCGAGGGGTGCAAACACCATATATTTT. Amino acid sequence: CATSRLTGARGANTIYF.

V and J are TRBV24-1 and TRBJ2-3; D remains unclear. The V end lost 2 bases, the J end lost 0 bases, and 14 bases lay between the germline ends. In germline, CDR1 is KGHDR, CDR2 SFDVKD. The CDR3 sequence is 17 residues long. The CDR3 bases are TGTGCCACCAGTGATTCCAAGACTCGGATGAGCACAGATACGCAGTATTTT. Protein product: CATSDSKTRMSTDTQYF.

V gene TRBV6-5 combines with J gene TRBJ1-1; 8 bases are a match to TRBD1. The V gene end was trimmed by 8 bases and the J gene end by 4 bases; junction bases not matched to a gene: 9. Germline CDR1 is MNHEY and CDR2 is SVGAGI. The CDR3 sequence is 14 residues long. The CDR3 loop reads CASASRQGATEAFF. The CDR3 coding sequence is TGTGCCAGCGCGTCGAGGCAGGGGGCCACTGAAGCTTTCTTT.

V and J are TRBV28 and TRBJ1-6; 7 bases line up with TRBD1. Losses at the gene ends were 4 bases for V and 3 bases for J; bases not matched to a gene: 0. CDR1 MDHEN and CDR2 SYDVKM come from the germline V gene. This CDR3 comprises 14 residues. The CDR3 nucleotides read TGTGCCAGCAGTTCAGGGGGCTATAATTCACCCCTCCACTTT. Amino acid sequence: CASSSGGYNSPLHF.

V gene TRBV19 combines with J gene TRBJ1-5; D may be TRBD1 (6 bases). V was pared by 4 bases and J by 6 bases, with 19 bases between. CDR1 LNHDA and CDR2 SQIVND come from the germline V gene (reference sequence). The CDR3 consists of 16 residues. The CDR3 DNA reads TGTGCCAGTAGTACGCTAGGGGGTGTGATGGCTCAGCCCCAGCATTTT. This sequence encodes CASSTLGGVMAQPQHF.

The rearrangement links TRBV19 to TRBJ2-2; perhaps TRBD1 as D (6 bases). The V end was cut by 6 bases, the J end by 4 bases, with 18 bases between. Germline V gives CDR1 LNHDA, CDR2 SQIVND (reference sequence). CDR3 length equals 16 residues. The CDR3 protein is CASSPYSGTTTGELFF. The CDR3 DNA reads TGTGCCAGTAGCCCTTATTCAGGGACAACCACCGGGGAGCTGTTTTTT.

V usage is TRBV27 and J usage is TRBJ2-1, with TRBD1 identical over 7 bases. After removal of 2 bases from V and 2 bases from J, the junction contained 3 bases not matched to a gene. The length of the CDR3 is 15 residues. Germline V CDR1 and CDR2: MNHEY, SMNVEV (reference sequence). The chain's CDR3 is CASSLTGTAYNEQFF. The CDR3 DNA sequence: TGTGCCAGCAGTTTAACCGGGACAGCCTACAATGAGCAGTTCTTC.

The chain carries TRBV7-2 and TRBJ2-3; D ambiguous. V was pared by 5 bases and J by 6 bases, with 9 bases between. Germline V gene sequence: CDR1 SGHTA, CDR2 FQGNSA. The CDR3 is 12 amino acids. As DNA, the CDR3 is TGTGCCAGCAGCCCCAGCAGGGATACGCAGTATTTT. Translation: CASSPSRDTQYF.

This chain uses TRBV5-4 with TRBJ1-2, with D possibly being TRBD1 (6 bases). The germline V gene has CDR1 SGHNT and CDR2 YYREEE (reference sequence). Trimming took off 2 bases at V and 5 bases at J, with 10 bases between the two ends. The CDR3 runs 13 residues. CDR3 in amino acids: CASSFNREYGYTF. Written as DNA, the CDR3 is TGTGCCAGCAGCTTCAACAGGGAGTATGGCTACACCTTC.

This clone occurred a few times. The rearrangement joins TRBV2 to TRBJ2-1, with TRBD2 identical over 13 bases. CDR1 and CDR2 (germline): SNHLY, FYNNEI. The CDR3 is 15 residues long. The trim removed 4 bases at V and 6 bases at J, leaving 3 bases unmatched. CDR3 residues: CASSAGTSGINEQFF. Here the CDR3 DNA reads TGTGCCAGCAGTGCCGGGACTAGCGGGATCAATGAGCAGTTCTTC.

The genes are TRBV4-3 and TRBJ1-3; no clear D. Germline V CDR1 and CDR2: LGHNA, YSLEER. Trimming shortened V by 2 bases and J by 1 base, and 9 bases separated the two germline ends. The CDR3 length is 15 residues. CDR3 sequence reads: CASSQSEDSGNTIYF. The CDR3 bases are TGCGCCAGCAGCCAATCGGAGGATTCTGGAAACACCATATATTTT.

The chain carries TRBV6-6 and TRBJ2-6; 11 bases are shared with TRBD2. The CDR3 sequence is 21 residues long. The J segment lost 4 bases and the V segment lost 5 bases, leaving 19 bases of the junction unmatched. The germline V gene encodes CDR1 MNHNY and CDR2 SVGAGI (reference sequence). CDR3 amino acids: CASSPRVVAGGLNTGANVLTF. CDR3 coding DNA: TGTGCCAGCAGTCCTCGAGTGGTAGCGGGAGGGTTAAACACAGGGGCCAACGTCCTGACTTTC.

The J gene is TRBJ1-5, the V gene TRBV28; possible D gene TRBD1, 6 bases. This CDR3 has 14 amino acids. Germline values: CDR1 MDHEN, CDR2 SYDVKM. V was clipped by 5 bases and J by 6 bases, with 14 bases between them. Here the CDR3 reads CASSRAGGLQPQHF. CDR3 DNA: TGTGCCAGCAGTCGGGCGGGGGGCCTTCAGCCCCAGCATTTT. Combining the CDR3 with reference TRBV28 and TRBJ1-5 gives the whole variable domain DVKVTQSSRYLVKRTGEKVFLECVQDMDHENMFWYRQDPGLGLRLIYFSYDVKMKEKGDIPEGYSVSREKKERFSLILESASTNQTSMYLCASSRAGGLQPQHFGDGTRLSIL.

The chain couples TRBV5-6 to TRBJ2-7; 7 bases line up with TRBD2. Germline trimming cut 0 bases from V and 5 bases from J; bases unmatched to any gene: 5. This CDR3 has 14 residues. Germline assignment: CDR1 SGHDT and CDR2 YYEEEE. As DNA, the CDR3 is TGTGCCAGCAGCTTGGCGGGAGGTAAGGACGAGCAGTACTTC. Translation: CASSLAGGKDEQYF.

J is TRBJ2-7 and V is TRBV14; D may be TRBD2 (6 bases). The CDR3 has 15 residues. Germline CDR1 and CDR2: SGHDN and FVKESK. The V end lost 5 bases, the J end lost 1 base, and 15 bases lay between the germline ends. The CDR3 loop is CASSWTAGTSYEQYF. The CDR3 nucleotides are TGTGCCAGCAGCTGGACCGCCGGGACTTCCTACGAGCAGTACTTC.

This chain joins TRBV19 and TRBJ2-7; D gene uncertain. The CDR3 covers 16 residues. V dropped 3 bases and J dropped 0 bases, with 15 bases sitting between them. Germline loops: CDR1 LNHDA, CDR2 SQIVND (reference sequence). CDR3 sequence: CASSMSVTLSSYEQYF. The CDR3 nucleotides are TGTGCCAGTAGTATGAGTGTGACATTGAGCTCCTACGAGCAGTACTTC.

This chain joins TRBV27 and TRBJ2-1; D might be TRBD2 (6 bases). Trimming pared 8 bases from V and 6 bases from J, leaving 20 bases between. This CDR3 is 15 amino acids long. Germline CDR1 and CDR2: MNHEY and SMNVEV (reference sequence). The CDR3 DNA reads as TGTGCCAGCCCCGCCCTCGAACTAGCTGTCAATGAGCAGTTCTTC. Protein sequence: CASPALELAVNEQFF.

The CDR3 reads CSASPRPSGITDTQYF. CDR3 bases: TGCAGTGCTAGTCCTAGGCCTAGCGGGATTACAGATACGCAGTATTTT. The chain couples TRBV20-1 to TRBJ2-3, with 9 nucleotides matching TRBD2. V lost 3 bases and J lost 3; bases outside the gene matches: 10. Germline CDR1 is DFQATT and CDR2 is SNEGSKA (reference sequence). CDR3 length: 16 residues.

The CDR3 bases are TGTGCCAGCTCTGGATTTCGGGGCACAGATACGCAGTATTTT. It encodes CASSGFRGTDTQYF. The J gene is TRBJ2-3, the V gene TRBV28; no clear D. CDR1 and CDR2 (germline): MDHEN, SYDVKM. Trimming cost V 8 bases and J 1 base, with 13 bases left between them. CDR3 length equals 14 residues.

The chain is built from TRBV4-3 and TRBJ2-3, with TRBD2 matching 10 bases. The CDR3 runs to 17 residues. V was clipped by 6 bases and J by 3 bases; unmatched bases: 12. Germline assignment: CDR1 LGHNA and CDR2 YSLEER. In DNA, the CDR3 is TGCGCCAGCAGGGCCAAACCTAGCGGGAGTCCGACAGATACGCAGTATTTT. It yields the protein CASRAKPSGSPTDTQYF.

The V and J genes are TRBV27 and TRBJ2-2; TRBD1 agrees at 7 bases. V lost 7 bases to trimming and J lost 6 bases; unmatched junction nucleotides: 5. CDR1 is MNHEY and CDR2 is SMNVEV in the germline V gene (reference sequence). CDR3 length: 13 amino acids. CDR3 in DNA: TGTGCCAGCAAGAGGCAGGGGGCCGGGGAGCTGTTTTTT. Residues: CASKRQGAGELFF.

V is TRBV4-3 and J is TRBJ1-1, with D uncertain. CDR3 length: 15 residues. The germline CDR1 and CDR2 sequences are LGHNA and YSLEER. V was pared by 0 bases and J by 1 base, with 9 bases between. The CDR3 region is CASSQDLLGNTEAFF. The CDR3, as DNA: TGCGCCAGCAGCCAAGATCTGCTCGGGAACACTGAAGCTTTCTTT.